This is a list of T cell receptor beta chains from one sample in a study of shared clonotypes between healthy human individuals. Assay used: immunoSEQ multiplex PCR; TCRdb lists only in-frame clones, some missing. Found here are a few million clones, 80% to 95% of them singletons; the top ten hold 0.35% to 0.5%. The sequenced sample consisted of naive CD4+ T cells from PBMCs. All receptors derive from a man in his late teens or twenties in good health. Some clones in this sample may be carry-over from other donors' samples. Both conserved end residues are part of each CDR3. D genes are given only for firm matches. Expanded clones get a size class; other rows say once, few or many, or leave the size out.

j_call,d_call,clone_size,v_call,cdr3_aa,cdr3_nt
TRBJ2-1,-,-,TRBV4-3,CASSQVLGTEGNNEQFF,TGCGCCAGCAGCCAAGTACTGGGTACAGAGGGGAACAATGAGCAGTTCTTC
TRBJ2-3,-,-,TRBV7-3,CASSLRRVGGSDTQYF,TGTGCCAGCAGCTTAAGGCGTGTAGGCGGGTCAGATACGCAGTATTTT
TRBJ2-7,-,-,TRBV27,CASQLAGGYEQYF,TGTGCCAGCCAGTTGGCCGGAGGTTACGAGCAGTACTTC
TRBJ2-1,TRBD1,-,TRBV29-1,CSVVRGSAYNEQFF,TGCAGCGTTGTCAGGGGGTCGGCGTACAATGAGCAGTTCTTC
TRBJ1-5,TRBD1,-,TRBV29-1,CSVGQGANQPQHF,TGCAGCGTTGGACAGGGGGCTAATCAGCCCCAGCATTTT
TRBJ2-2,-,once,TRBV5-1,CASSTFQGATMNTGELFF,TGCGCCAGCAGCACCTTTCAGGGAGCGACCATGAACACCGGGGAGCTGTTTTTT
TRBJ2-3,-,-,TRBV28,CASSLRLASPSDTQYF,TGTGCCAGCAGTTTACGGCTGGCTAGCCCCTCGGATACGCAGTATTTT
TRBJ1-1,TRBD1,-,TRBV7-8,CASRRDRDRSAAFF,TGTGCCAGCAGACGGGACAGGGACCGCTCAGCGGCTTTCTTT
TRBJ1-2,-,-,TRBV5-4,CASSPDTIDSSNYGYTF,TGTGCCAGCAGCCCGGACACTATAGACAGCTCTAACTATGGCTACACCTTC
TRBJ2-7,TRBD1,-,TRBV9,CASSGWTGGEQYF,TGTGCCAGCAGCGGCTGGACAGGGGGCGAGCAGTACTTC
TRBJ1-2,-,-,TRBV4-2,CASSPPQGPGYTF,TGTGCCAGCAGCCCCCCCCAGGGGCCCGGCTACACCTTC
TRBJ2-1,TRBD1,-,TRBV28,CASTLMGTGLNEQFF,TGTGCCAGCACTTTAATGGGGACAGGGCTGAATGAGCAGTTCTTC
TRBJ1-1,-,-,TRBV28,CASSTTGMNTEAFF,TGTGCCAGCAGCACCACAGGGATGAACACTGAAGCTTTCTTT
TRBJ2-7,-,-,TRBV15,CATSRDVPSYEQYF,TGTGCCACCAGCAGAGATGTCCCGTCCTACGAGCAGTACTTC
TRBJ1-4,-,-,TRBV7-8,CASRPTGKVRKVGTNEKLFF,TGTGCCAGCAGGCCCACAGGGAAGGTCCGAAAAGTAGGGACTAATGAAAAACTGTTTTTT
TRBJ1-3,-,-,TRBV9,CASSQQISGNTIYF,TGTGCCAGCAGCCAACAGATCTCTGGAAACACCATATATTTT
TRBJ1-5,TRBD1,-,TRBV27,CASSATGGTSNQPQHF,TGTGCCAGCAGTGCTACAGGGGGCACAAGCAATCAGCCCCAGCATTTT
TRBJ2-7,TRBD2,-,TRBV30,CAWSGLAPHYEQYF,TGTGCCTGGAGTGGACTAGCTCCCCACTACGAGCAGTACTTC
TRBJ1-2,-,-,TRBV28,CASSLGLNYGYTF,TGTGCCAGCAGTTTAGGCCTTAACTATGGCTACACCTTC
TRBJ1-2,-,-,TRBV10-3,CAISDVGGRGYTF,TGTGCCATCAGTGATGTAGGTGGCCGTGGCTACACCTTC
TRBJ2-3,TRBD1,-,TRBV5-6,CASSLLSGTGGGDTQYF,TGTGCCAGCAGCTTGTTAAGTGGGACAGGGGGTGGAGATACGCAGTATTTT
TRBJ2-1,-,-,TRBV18,CASSRVWLDEQFF,TGTGCCAGCTCACGGGTGTGGCTTGATGAGCAGTTCTTC
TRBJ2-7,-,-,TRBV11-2,CASSPNYEQYF,TGTGCCAGCAGCCCCAACTACGAGCAGTACTTC
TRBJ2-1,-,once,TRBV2,CASCGQGMGNEQFF,TGTGCCAGCTGTGGTCAGGGGATGGGGAATGAGCAGTTCTTC
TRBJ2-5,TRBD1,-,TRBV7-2,CASSNGQAVETQYF,TGTGCCAGCAGCAACGGACAGGCCGTAGAGACCCAGTACTTC
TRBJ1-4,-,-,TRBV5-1,CASSSGVNEKLFF,TGCGCCAGCAGCTCAGGAGTCAATGAAAAACTGTTTTTT
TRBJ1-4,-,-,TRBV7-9,CASTQGSKGREKLFF,TGTGCCAGCACCCAAGGATCGAAGGGGCGGGAAAAACTGTTTTTT
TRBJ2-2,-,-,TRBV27,CASIKAWQVNTGELFF,TGTGCCAGCATCAAGGCCTGGCAGGTGAACACCGGGGAGCTGTTTTTT
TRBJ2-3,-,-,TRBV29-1,CSVVETGYTDTQYF,TGCAGCGTTGTAGAGACAGGATATACAGATACGCAGTATTTT
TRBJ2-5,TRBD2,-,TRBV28,CASGRLAPEETQYF,TGTGCCAGCGGAAGACTAGCGCCTGAAGAGACCCAGTACTTC
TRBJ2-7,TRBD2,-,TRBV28,CASRKSGLAEEQYF,TGTGCCAGCAGGAAATCGGGACTAGCAGAAGAGCAGTACTTC
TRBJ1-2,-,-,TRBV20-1,CTAPNYGYTF,TGCACGGCCCCTAACTATGGCTACACCTTC
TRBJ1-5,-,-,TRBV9,CASSEGHSQQPQHF,TGTGCCAGCAGCGAAGGACACTCCCAACAGCCCCAGCATTTT
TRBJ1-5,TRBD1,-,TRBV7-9,CASSAEGAQPQHF,TGTGCCAGCAGCGCCGAGGGGGCCCAGCCCCAGCATTTT
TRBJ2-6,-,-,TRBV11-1,CASSSLQPHGAGANVLTF,TGTGCCAGCAGCTCCCTACAGCCGCACGGGGCTGGGGCCAACGTCCTGACTTTC
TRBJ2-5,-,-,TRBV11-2,CASSKGQQETQYF,TGTGCCAGCAGCAAAGGACAGCAAGAGACCCAGTACTTC
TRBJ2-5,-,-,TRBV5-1,CASSFVQETQYF,TGCGCCAGCAGCTTTGTCCAAGAGACCCAGTACTTC
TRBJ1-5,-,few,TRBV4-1,CASSQEFQGRLSQPQHF,TGCGCCAGCAGCCAAGAATTCCAGGGGAGACTTTCTCAGCCCCAGCATTTT
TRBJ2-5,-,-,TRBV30,CAWSEAAEQYF,TGTGCCTGGAGCGAGGCAGCGGAGCAGTACTTC
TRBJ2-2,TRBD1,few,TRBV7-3,CASSQTGGRELFF,TGTGCCAGCAGCCAAACAGGGGGCAGGGAGCTGTTTTTT